This TCR beta chain was identified during a study of T cells in Graves' hyperthyroidism and ophthalmopathy. Study outcomes and limitations: Appearing also in blood were most of the thyroid clonotypes expanded above 0.001.

Looked up from germline, CDR1 is WSHSY and CDR2 is SAAADI. V shed 5 bases and J 3 bases; nucleotides not matched to a gene: 5. The CDR3 contains 14 residues. This clonotype was observed a few times. Its specificity is not known. Stable disease denoted Graves' hyperthyroidism without ophthalmopathy progression within 18 months. RNA transcripts provided the source from which TCR beta CDR3 regions were amplified. The HTBI primer set was used in a first-round RT-PCR of the TCR CDR3. TCRdb re-called the multiplex PCR reads with MiXCR, one entry per CDR3 protein. The table has roughly 840,000 distinct CDR3 sequences, over 35% seen once; the top ten hold 7% to 10%.

This receptor was obtained from a man aged 18 to 29 with Graves' hyperthyroidism. The sequenced material came from blood. The chain combines TRBV10-2 with TRBJ2-7, with 9 bases matching TRBD2. CDR3 sequence (DNA): TGCGCCAGCAGTATCAGGACTAGCGACTACGAGCAGTACTTC. This codes for CASSIRTSDYEQYF.